The 17 T cell receptor beta chains below all came from one sample that was sequenced in a study of liver allograft versus peripheral blood T cells. Across the study: Transplanted-liver T cell receptor repertoires were compared with recipients' peripheral blood repertoires.

TCRdb used MiXCR to reprocess the reads, holding one entry per CDR3 protein. The repertoire holds under 4,000 distinct CDR3 sequences, with 11% to 15% as singletons. The receptors were gathered from a human patient who had a liver transplant. Part of the T cells may come from the graft donor.

Worth noting for this clonotype: This may arise from a read error, as a much more abundant clone is one base away. The chain carries TRBV6-6 and TRBJ2-1; 11 bases align to TRBD2. This CDR3 comprises 14 residues. Trimming took 7 bases from V and 4 from J; bases not matched to a gene: 3. Germline loops: CDR1 MNHNY, CDR2 SVGAGI (reference sequence). CDR3 sequence (DNA): TGTGCCAGCACTAGCGGGAGGCCATACAATGAGCAGTTCTTC. It specifies CASTSGRPYNEQFF.

This clonotype was recorded at least ten times. The chain combines TRBV6-6 with TRBJ2-7, with D possibly TRBD2 on 5 matching bases. V lost 5 bases and J lost 7, with 9 bases in between. The germline V gene encodes CDR1 MNHNY and CDR2 SVGAGI (reference sequence). CDR3 length equals 11 residues. CDR3 sequence: CASSPRGEQYF. The CDR3 region has the DNA TGTGCCAGCAGTCCCCGGGGAGAGCAGTACTTC.

By its share, this clonotype is medium-sized (0.01 to 0.1%). J is TRBJ2-1 and V is TRBV19; 13 nucleotides align to TRBD2. V was clipped by 8 bases and J by 0 bases; unmatched bases: 7. The CDR3 sequence is 17 residues long. Germline V lookup: CDR1 LNHDA, CDR2 SQIVND (reference sequence). The DNA of the CDR3 is TGTGCCAGTGGACTAGCGGGAGCACCGAGCTCCTACAATGAGCAGTTCTTC. Translation gives CASGLAGAPSSYNEQFF.

The chain links TRBV11-2 to TRBJ2-7; 11 positions match TRBD1. Looked up from germline, CDR1 is SGHAT and CDR2 is FQNNGV. The CDR3 extends over 15 amino acids. With 5 bases clipped from V and 2 bases from J, the junction kept 5 bases outside the gene matches. As DNA, the CDR3 is TGTGCCAGCAGCATCGGACAGGGGGCGGCCTACGAGCAGTACTTC. It translates to CASSIGQGAAYEQYF.

By proportion, this clonotype is medium-sized (0.01 to 0.1%). The V call is TRBV7-9, the J call TRBJ1-3; D gene uncertain. In germline, CDR1 is SEHNR, CDR2 FQNEAQ (reference sequence). Trimming removed 5 bases from V and 0 bases from J, with 17 bases in between. The CDR3 runs 17 residues. The CDR3 region is CASSPTILTTSGNTIYF. CDR3 bases: TGTGCCAGCAGCCCCACTATTTTGACGACCTCTGGAAACACCATATATTTT. Together with reference TRBV7-9 and TRBJ1-3, the CDR3 gives the full variable domain: DTGVSQNPRHKITKRGQNVTFRCDPISEHNRLYWYRQTLGQGPEFLTYFQNEAQLEKSRLLSDRFSAERPKGSFSTLEIQRTEQGDSAMYLCASSPTILTTSGNTIYFGEGSWLTVV.

By share, this clonotype ranks as medium-sized (0.01 to 0.1%). The rearrangement uses TRBV27 and TRBJ2-1; a weak D match, TRBD2 (6 bases). V shed 3 bases and J shed 6 bases, with 12 bases lying between them. The CDR3 length is 14 residues. From germline, CDR1 is MNHEY and CDR2 SMNVEV (reference sequence). The CDR3 sequence is CASSFAGIGNEQFF. In nucleotides, the CDR3 is TGTGCCAGCAGTTTTGCGGGAATTGGCAATGAGCAGTTCTTC.

This clonotype is judged medium-sized. The genes are TRBV6-1 and TRBJ1-2; 7 bases fit TRBD1. The germline V gene encodes CDR1 MNHNS and CDR2 SASEGT. This CDR3 spans 14 amino acids. J gave up 4 bases and V 6 bases, and 8 bases lay outside the gene matches. The CDR3 protein is CASRDGQAFYGYTF. Written as DNA, the CDR3 is TGTGCCAGCAGGGACGGACAGGCTTTCTATGGCTACACCTTC.

Points on this clonotype: A much larger clonotype is one base distant, so this may be a read error. The genes are TRBV28 and TRBJ1-5; TRBD1 aligns across 10 bases. The CDR3 runs to 15 residues. Per the germline V gene, CDR1 is MDHEN and CDR2 is SYDVKM. Trimming cost V 6 bases and J 11 bases; bases outside gene matches: 13. CDR3 residues: CASSAGGQGQMAQHF. CDR3 sequence (DNA): TGTGCCAGCAGCGCAGGGGGACAGGGGCAAATGGCCCAGCATTTT.

The V call is TRBV24-1, the J call TRBJ2-3; 14 nucleotides align to TRBD2. CDR1 and CDR2 (germline): KGHDR, SFDVKD. J gave up 6 bases and V 2 bases, and 9 bases lay outside the gene matches. This CDR3 comprises 18 residues. CDR3 region: CATSDYTGTSGRGDTQYF. The CDR3 bases are TGTGCCACCAGTGATTACACCGGGACTAGCGGGAGAGGGGATACGCAGTATTTT.

Relative to its sample, this clonotype is medium-sized (0.01 to 0.1%). The chain joins TRBV9 to TRBJ1-1, with 8 nucleotides matching TRBD1. Trimming at V came to 3 bases and at J to 4 bases, leaving 5 bases not matched to a gene. The CDR3 length is 14 residues. Germline V lookup: CDR1 SGDLS, CDR2 YYNGEE. For the CDR3, the DNA is TGTGCCAGCAGCGCAAATACAGGGGGCACTGAAGCTTTCTTT. Translation: CASSANTGGTEAFF. Supplemented by reference TRBV9 and TRBJ1-1, the full variable domain reads DSGVTQTPKHLITATGQRVTLRCSPRSGDLSVYWYQQSLDQGLQFLIQYYNGEERAKGNILERFSAQQFPDLHSELNLSSLELGDSALYFCASSANTGGTEAFFGQGTRLTVV.

This clonotype is labeled as medium-sized. The V gene is TRBV27, the J gene TRBJ2-7, with D unclear. Germline V gene lookup returns CDR1 MNHEY and CDR2 SMNVEV (reference sequence). Trimming pared 3 bases from V and 9 bases from J, leaving 15 bases between. CDR3 length: 13 residues. The DNA for the CDR3 is TGTGCCAGCAGTTTGCTTGGCGGTTTCGGGCAGTACTTC. It yields the protein CASSLLGGFGQYF.

In its sample, this clonotype ranks as medium-sized. V and J are TRBV11-2 and TRBJ2-7; maybe TRBD1 (5 bases). The CDR3 totals 14 residues. Trimming left V 5 bases short and J 6 bases short, with 17 bases between. Germline-derived CDR1 and CDR2 are SGHAT and FQNNGV. CDR3 loop: CASSPPSRAGEQYF. CDR3 DNA sequence: TGTGCCAGCAGCCCCCCGAGCAGGGCAGGCGAGCAGTACTTC.

Sample share makes this clonotype large. The V gene is TRBV6-1, the J gene TRBJ2-1; TRBD1 matches at 7 bases. The germline V gene has CDR1 MNHNS and CDR2 SASEGT. Trimming at V came to 6 bases and at J to 10 bases, leaving 9 bases not matched to a gene. The CDR3 is 13 amino acids. In nucleotides, the CDR3 is TGTGCCAGCAGGCCGGGACAGACGGCCGAGCAGTTCTTC. It encodes CASRPGQTAEQFF.

Sample share makes this clonotype medium-sized. The chain combines TRBV11-2 with TRBJ2-7; 9 bases fit TRBD1. Germline V gene sequence: CDR1 SGHAT, CDR2 FQNNGV. The CDR3 spans 16 residues. V lost 2 bases and J lost 0; bases outside the gene matches: 5. The CDR3 sequence is CASSLKETGGSYEQYF. The CDR3 DNA follows: TGTGCCAGCAGCTTAAAGGAGACAGGGGGCTCCTACGAGCAGTACTTC.

By proportion, this clonotype is medium-sized. The rearrangement uses TRBV28 and TRBJ1-4; D unresolved. The V end was cut by 2 bases, the J end by 2 bases, with 9 bases between. The CDR3 sequence is 15 residues long. CDR1 is MDHEN, CDR2 SYDVKM, per germline. CDR3 nucleotide sequence: TGTGCCAGCAGTTTAACTGTAGCTACTAATGAAAAACTGTTTTTT. Protein product: CASSLTVATNEKLFF.

By its share, this clonotype is medium-sized. This chain uses TRBV10-3 with TRBJ1-5, with TRBD1 as a possible D gene (6 bases). Germline-derived CDR1 and CDR2 are ENHRY and SYGVKD. V gave up 4 bases and J gave up 7 bases, with 14 bases separating them. The CDR3 runs to 14 residues. The CDR3 region is CAISAPGTSQPQHF. The CDR3 DNA follows: TGTGCCATCAGTGCCCCCGGGACATCGCAGCCCCAGCATTTT.

This clonotype is medium-sized (0.01 to 0.1%). The gene calls are TRBV6-2 or TRBV6-3 and TRBJ2-1; the D is unclear. The ends were cut back, 3 bases at V and 4 bases at J, with 7 bases in the middle. The CDR3 extends over 13 amino acids. Germline CDR1 is MNHEY and CDR2 is SVGEGT. The CDR3 loop reads CASSYALYNEQFF. The DNA of the CDR3 is TGTGCCAGCAGTTATGCCTTGTACAATGAGCAGTTCTTC.